This T cell receptor (beta chain) originates from a study of blood T cell repertoires in COVID-19. Libraries were prepared by immunoSEQ multiplex PCR; TCRdb keeps only in-frame clonotypes and omits some of them. This table holds about 130,000 clones, more than 80% found once. Sequenced sample: peripheral blood. The source of this sequence is a woman of 80 years or more with COVID-19, enrolled during active disease.

CDR3 in amino acids: CASSYSNAGGGYTF. The DNA of the CDR3 is TGTGCCAGCAGTTACTCGAATGCAGGGGGTGGCTACACCTTC. The gene calls are TRBV6-5 and TRBJ1-2; 7 nucleotides line up with TRBD1. The CDR3 is 14 residues long. J was trimmed by 7 bases and V by 0 bases; bases with no gene match: 5. From germline, CDR1 is MNHEY and CDR2 SVGAGI.